This TCR beta chain originates from a study of beta chain features in type 1 diabetes (dated by TCRdb to 2017 to 2018). As for the study more broadly: Mean age, gender distribution, total cell number and subset yield did not differ between patients and healthy donors. Across all samples, almost 110 million sorted cells were examined, and cell number per subset correlated strongly with RNA yield. In the study, recently diagnosed type 1 diabetes patients and matched healthy donors were compared on the TCRB repertoires of their sorted circulating CD4+ T cell subsets. Naive and central memory subsets were obtained from all 30 or so donors, but regulatory and stem cell-like memory subsets were isolated from only 8 patients and about 8 healthy donors.

The High Capacity cDNA Reverse Transcription Kit was used to reverse transcribe all of the isolated RNA, meaning that expressed TCRB transcripts were what got sequenced. Deep immunoSEQ sequencing was applied to naive, central memory and regulatory T cell samples, giving an average of around 4 million total reads per sample. After sorted cells were lysed in RLT buffer, RNA was extracted with DNase-treated RNeasy Micro or Mini kits, with the choice depending on cell number. Each cell subset was processed on its own to prevent cross-contamination, while patient and healthy donor samples were processed together. Using the immunoSEQ multiplex PCR, TCRB sequences were amplified from cDNA into 87-bp fragments spanning the CDR3 region. Amplicons were sequenced on the Illumina HiSeq platform. In the authors' own workflow: Synthetic template baselines were used to correct PCR bias computationally, reads within Hamming distance 2 were collapsed, and singletons that could not be merged were discarded. Reads were aligned against IMGT so that V, D and J genes, CDR3 length and insertions or deletions at six rearrangement sites could be assigned. Within each subset, clonotype counts were normalized to sorted cell number, after which true diversity and Gini coefficients were computed with the tcR R package. The overlap coefficient, calculated on TCRB nucleotide sequences, was used to quantify repertoire sharing. TCRdb's version of the immuneACCESS table is confined to in-frame rearrangements and falls short of the full clone set. An unresolved V gene accounts for under half of the shortfall where checked; the remainder is of unknown origin. The DNA was the basis for D and trimming; V, J and clone size are from that table. The sample has a few hundred thousand clones on record, about 25% of them singletons. 3.5% to 4% of the sample is in the top ten clones.

Comments on this clone: No antigen is known for it. The sample holds no much larger clone one base away, and base qualities are not on file.

The paper as a whole reports these results and caveats: Because cDNA was sequenced instead of genomic DNA, highly expressing activated cells could be over-represented, though the groups showed no difference in activation or CD3 levels. Shorter templates might have been favored by PCR, but patient and control samples were amplified and corrected together, so both groups would have been affected equally by any skew. Only small numbers of individuals were included in the HLA sub-analyses, which left unresolved whether HLA type had any influence on TCRB rearrangement. In all four CD4+ subsets, TCRB CDR3 length was moderately but significantly shorter in type 1 diabetes patients. Naive, central memory and regulatory TCRB repertoires appeared to be more similar among patients than among healthy donors. At VDJ recombination sites, type 1 diabetes patients had fewer insertions and more deleted nucleotides, which implies abnormalities in thymic rearrangement.

Each donor gave one peripheral blood draw, about 110 mL on average, collected into heparinised tubes. A BD FACSAria II and a panel including CD45RO, CCR7, CD25, CD127, CD95 and CD27 were used to sort naive, central memory, regulatory and stem cell-like memory CD4+ T cells. All sorted populations exceeded 98% purity. PBMCs were isolated immediately by Lymphoprep density gradient centrifugation and stained directly without culture. So that batch effects would be minimized, each experiment stained and sorted samples in pairs, pairing one healthy donor with one patient. Trimming accounts for 5 bases at V and 6 bases at J, while the number of junction bases matched to no gene is 8. The germline V gene yields SGHTA for CDR1 and FQGNSA for CDR2. The CDR3, from cysteine to phenylalanine, totals 15 residues. Here the CDR3 DNA is all that survives: 45 bases in frame from base 1.

The sample consisted of central memory CD4+ T cells from blood. This receptor chain uses TRBV7-2 and TRBJ2-2; 8 of the junction bases match TRBD2. The TCR was taken from a young man in good health. The bases are TGTGCCAGCAGCGACCCCTTTAGCGGGGCCGGGGAGCTGTTTTTT. Translated, it gives CASSDPFSGAGELFF. Joined to the reference TRBV7-2 and TRBJ2-2 proteins, this CDR3 gives the full variable domain: GAGVSQSPSNKVTEKGKDVELRCDPISGHTALYWYRQSLGQGLEFLIYFQGNSAPDKSGLPSDRFSAERTGGSVSTLTIQRTQQEDSAVYLCASSDPFSGAGELFFGEGSRLTVL.